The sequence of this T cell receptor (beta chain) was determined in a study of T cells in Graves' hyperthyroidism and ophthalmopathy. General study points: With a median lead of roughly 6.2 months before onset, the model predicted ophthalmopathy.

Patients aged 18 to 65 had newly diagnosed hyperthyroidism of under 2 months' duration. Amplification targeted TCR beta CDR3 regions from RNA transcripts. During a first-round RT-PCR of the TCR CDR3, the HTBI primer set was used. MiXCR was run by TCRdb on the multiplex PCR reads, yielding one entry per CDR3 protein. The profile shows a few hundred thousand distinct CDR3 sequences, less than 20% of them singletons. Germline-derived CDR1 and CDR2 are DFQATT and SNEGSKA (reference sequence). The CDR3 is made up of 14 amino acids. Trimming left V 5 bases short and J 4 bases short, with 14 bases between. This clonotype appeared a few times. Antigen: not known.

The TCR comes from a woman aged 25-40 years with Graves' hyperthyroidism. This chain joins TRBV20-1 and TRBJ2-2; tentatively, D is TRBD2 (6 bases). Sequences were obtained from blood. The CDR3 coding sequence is TGCAGTGCTCCCGGGGTCGGGGGCACCGGGGAGCTGTTTTTT. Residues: CSAPGVGGTGELFF.